These 23 T cell receptor beta chains were sequenced from one sample in a study of breast tumors, draining lymph nodes, adjacent tissues. TCRdb reanalysed the multiplex PCR reads using MiXCR and keeps one entry per CDR3 protein. The sample carries 200,000 to 300,000 distinct CDR3 sequences, roughly 31% recorded once. The lymph nodes were axillary draining lymph nodes from breast cancer patients. Sequences were obtained from axillary lymph node tissue. The receptors were sampled from a female donor with breast cancer. Some clones in this sample may be carry-over from other donors' samples.

This clonotype was seen a few times. Given a much more abundant clone one base away, this may be a read error. This sequence joins TRBV5-1 and TRBJ1-2; D is ambiguous. The CDR3 is made up of 15 amino acids. The germline V gene has CDR1 SGHRS and CDR2 YFSETQ. The V end lost 0 bases, the J end lost 4 bases, and 13 bases lay between the germline ends. The CDR3 sequence: CASSLGAGRSYGYTF. The DNA of the CDR3 is TGCGCCAGCAGCTTGGGGGCGGGTCGGAGCTATGGCTACACCTTC.

The chain uses TRBV18 and TRBJ2-3; no firm D call. The V gene lost 3 bases and the J gene lost 2 bases, with 6 bases spanning the gap. This CDR3 comprises 13 residues. CDR1 is KGHSH, CDR2 LQKENI, per germline. As DNA, the CDR3 is TGTGCCAGCTCACCCCCTACCACAGATACGCAGTATTTT. Its translation: CASSPPTTDTQYF. The variable domain in full, completed from reference TRBV18 and TRBJ2-3, reads NAGVMQNPRHLVRRRGQEARLRCSPMKGHSHVYWYRQLPEEGLKFMVYLQKENIIDESGMPKERFSAEFPKEGPSILRIQQVVRGDSAAYFCASSPPTTDTQYFGPGTRLTVL.

Notes on this clonotype: Just one base apart from a much larger clone, this may be a read error. CDR3 bases: TGTGCCGGCAGCTTTACGGGAGGGGAGACGCAGTTCTTC. Its protein is CAGSFTGGETQFF. The J gene is TRBJ2-1, the V gene TRBV11-2; the match to TRBD2 covers 8 bases. CDR3 length: 13 amino acids. CDR1 is SGHAT and CDR2 is FQNNGV in the germline V gene.

This clonotype was seen many times. The V gene is TRBV5-8, the J gene TRBJ2-2; D might be TRBD2 (6 bases). Looked up from germline, CDR1 is SGHTS and CDR2 is YDEGEE. The CDR3 runs 15 residues. The V gene lost 2 bases and the J gene lost 3 bases, with 11 bases spanning the gap. The DNA of the CDR3 is TGTGCCAGCAGCTTCGGAGCGGGCGACACCGGGGAGCTGTTTTTT. Its protein is CASSFGAGDTGELFF.

The chain uses TRBV12-5 and TRBJ2-3, with 8 bases identical to TRBD1. Germline CDR1 LGHNT, CDR2 FRNRAP. This CDR3 spans 17 amino acids. Losses at the gene ends were 0 bases for V and 7 bases for J; bases not matched to a gene: 12. The CDR3 spells CASGLVLGQGGRYTQYF. In nucleotides, the CDR3 is TGTGCTAGTGGTTTGGTACTTGGACAGGGAGGACGGTATACGCAGTATTTT.

This clonotype was counted a few times. The chain combines TRBV27 with TRBJ1-5, with 10 bases that match TRBD1. Germline CDR1 is MNHEY and CDR2 is SMNVEV (reference sequence). This CDR3 contains 15 residues. The V and J ends lost 5 bases and 2 bases, in that order; junction bases with no gene match: 3. The CDR3 DNA is TGTGCCAGCAGTCCGGACAGGGGGGGCAATCAGCCCCAGCATTTT. It encodes CASSPDRGGNQPQHF.

This clonotype was counted a few times. The chain has TRBV28 and TRBJ1-5; 7 bases are shared with TRBD1. There are 14 residues in the CDR3. CDR1 MDHEN and CDR2 SYDVKM come from the germline V gene. J lost 9 bases, V lost 7 bases, and 12 bases had no gene match. The CDR3: CASTLTGVVGPQHF. The CDR3 nucleotides read TGTGCCAGCACCCTAACAGGGGTCGTGGGGCCCCAGCATTTT.

Many counts were recorded for this clonotype. The V and J genes are TRBV6-2 or TRBV6-3 and TRBJ1-6; D not certain. With 0 bases removed from V and 8 bases from J, the gap between germline ends came to 11 bases. This CDR3 spans 15 amino acids. Germline V CDR1 and CDR2: MNHEY, SVGEGT. The DNA of the CDR3 is TGTGCCAGCAGTTACTCAGTTCCAGCGGATTCACCCCTCCACTTT. As protein: CASSYSVPADSPLHF.

The chain recombines TRBV12-3 or TRBV12-4 with TRBJ1-1; weak D call: TRBD1 (5 bases). V was trimmed by 3 bases and J by 5 bases, leaving 13 bases between them. CDR3 length: 14 residues. For the CDR3, the DNA is TGTGCCAGCAGTTTTCTGGGGACGGGGACTGAAGCTTTCTTT. The encoded protein is CASSFLGTGTEAFF.

The table lists this clonotype with many counts. The chain has TRBV7-3 and TRBJ2-2; the D gene could be TRBD1 or TRBD2 (5 bases each). The CDR3 has 14 residues. The germline gives CDR1 SGHTA, CDR2 FQGTGA. V dropped 1 base and J dropped 7 bases, with 10 bases sitting between them. Written as DNA, the CDR3 is TGTGCCAGCAGCTTAAACCGGGACGGCGGGGAGCTGTTTTTT. Protein product: CASSLNRDGGELFF. Looking up the rest from reference TRBV7-3 and TRBJ2-2 gives the full variable domain: GAGVSQTPSNKVTEKGKYVELRCDPISGHTALYWYRQSLGQGPEFLIYFQGTGAADDSGLPNDRFFAVRPEGSVSTLKIQRTERGDSAVYLCASSLNRDGGELFFGEGSRLTVL.

The V and J genes are TRBV24-1 and TRBJ1-5, with 7 bases aligning to TRBD1. The CDR3 contains 15 residues. The germline gives CDR1 KGHDR, CDR2 SFDVKD. After removal of 1 base from V and 8 bases from J, the junction contained 7 bases not matched to a gene. The CDR3 reads CATSDLGTAQEPQHF. The CDR3 coding sequence is TGTGCCACCAGTGATTTAGGGACAGCCCAGGAGCCCCAGCATTTT.

This clonotype appeared a single time. A much more abundant neighbour one base away suggests this may be a read error. The chain carries TRBV5-1 and TRBJ2-7; TRBD1 might be the D (5 bases). CDR1 is SGHRS and CDR2 is YFSETQ in the germline V gene. The CDR3 runs 15 residues. Deletions cut 6 bases from V and 5 bases from J, with 21 bases between. The chain's CDR3 is CASNPSRVFVDEQYF. CDR3 nucleotide sequence: TGCGCCAGCAACCCATCCAGGGTTTTTGTCGACGAGCAGTACTTC.

This clonotype came up a few times. The chain couples TRBV29-1 to TRBJ1-1; D might be TRBD1 (5 bases). CDR1 and CDR2 from the germline V gene are SQVTM and ANQGSEA. Trimming took off 3 bases at V and 4 bases at J, with 12 bases between the two ends. This CDR3 contains 13 residues. The DNA of the CDR3 is TGCAGCGTTGATGGTGTAAGGGGCACTGAAGCTTTCTTT. Its protein is CSVDGVRGTEAFF.

This clonotype was counted at least ten times. This chain connects TRBV29-1 to TRBJ2-7; 7 nucleotides agree with TRBD2. V lost 4 bases and J lost 0; bases outside the gene matches: 6. The CDR3 contains 14 residues. Germline CDR1 and CDR2: SQVTM and ANQGSEA. CDR3 region: CSVVITGGSYEQYF. As DNA, the CDR3 is TGCAGCGTTGTTATAACGGGAGGCTCCTACGAGCAGTACTTC.

This clonotype was seen ten or more times. The genes are TRBV2 and TRBJ2-1; D not certain. The CDR3 contains 12 residues. Trimming stripped 7 bases from V and 5 bases from J, with 9 bases between. CDR1 and CDR2 from the germline V gene are SNHLY and FYNNEI. In DNA form, the CDR3 reads TGTGCCAGCATTCTGAACAACAATGAGCAGTTCTTC. Translating gives CASILNNNEQFF.

This clonotype has at least ten counts. The genes are TRBV11-3 and TRBJ1-2; D may be TRBD1 (6 bases). Trimming took 6 bases from V and 5 from J, leaving 19 bases between them. The CDR3 runs to 15 residues. From germline, CDR1 is SGHNT and CDR2 YENEEA. This CDR3 is CASSNGGRVAYGYTF. In DNA form, the CDR3 reads TGTGCCAGCAGTAATGGGGGCAGGGTAGCTTATGGCTACACCTTC.

As for this clonotype: A read error is possible here, since a much larger clone lies one base away. The chain joins TRBV6-1 to TRBJ2-7; 7 bases align to TRBD2. Germline CDR1 is MNHNS and CDR2 is SASEGT. CDR3 length equals 13 residues. The J segment lost 7 bases and the V segment lost 7 bases, leaving 10 bases of the junction unmatched. The CDR3 protein is CASTPGTTTEQYF. Here the CDR3 DNA reads TGTGCCAGCACACCCGGGACTACGACTGAGCAGTACTTC.

As regards this clonotype: Just one base apart from a much larger clone, this may be a read error. V and J are TRBV5-1 and TRBJ2-5, with 7 bases that match TRBD2. The CDR3 covers 13 residues. CDR1 and CDR2 (germline): SGHRS, YFSETQ. Here the CDR3 DNA reads TGCGCCAACAGCTTTGGCCAGCGGGGGACCCAGTACTTC. This encodes CANSFGQRGTQYF. Full variable domain (rest looked up from reference TRBV5-1 and TRBJ2-5): KAGVTQTPRYLIKTRGQQVTLSCSPISGHRSVSWYQQTPGQGLQFLFEYFSETQRNKGNFPGRFSGRQFSNSRSEMNVSTLELGDSALYLCANSFGQRGTQYFGPGTRLLVL.

The chain combines TRBV18 with TRBJ1-1; maybe TRBD1 (5 bases). Germline-derived CDR1 and CDR2 are KGHSH and LQKENI. The germline V and J ends were trimmed by 6 bases and 1 base, with 12 bases remaining between them. The CDR3 is made up of 14 amino acids. The CDR3 DNA reads as TGTGCCAGCTCCCTATCTGGGGCGAACACTGAAGCTTTCTTT. It encodes CASSLSGANTEAFF.

As regards this clonotype: With a much larger clone just one base away, this may be a read error. The CDR3 ends on some other residue instead of the conserved phenylalanine or tryptophan, so this is likely a read error. This chain connects TRBV6-5 to TRBJ2-3, with D perhaps TRBD1 (6 bases). Germline CDR1 reads MNHEY; CDR2 reads SVGAGI. The CDR3 totals 15 residues. V gave up 0 bases and J gave up 1 base, with 8 bases separating them. The CDR3 sequence: CASSYSGAGTDTQYS. CDR3 DNA sequence: TGTGCCAGCAGTTACTCGGGGGCAGGCACAGATACGCAGTATTCT.

On this clonotype itself: The junction departs from germline at one end; a sequencing error may be responsible. The gene calls are TRBV15 and TRBJ2-3; maybe TRBD1 (6 bases). The CDR3 is 12 amino acids. CDR1 and CDR2 (germline): LNHNV, YYDKDF (reference sequence). CDR3 in DNA: TGTGCCACCAGCGGAGACAGGGATACGCAGTATTTT. The encoded protein is CATSGDRDTQYF.

The rearrangement joins TRBV25-1 to TRBJ1-6; 11 bases align to TRBD1. CDR1 and CDR2 (germline): MGHDK, SYGVNS. The length of the CDR3 is 15 residues. The DNA of the CDR3 is TGTGCTAGAGGTGGTCCAGGACAGGGGGCTTCACCCCTCCACTTT. It is translated as CARGGPGQGASPLHF. The full variable domain, rest sourced from reference TRBV25-1 and TRBJ1-6, is EADIYQTPRYLVIGTGKKITLECSQTMGHDKMYWYQQDPGMELHLIHYSYGVNSTEKGDLSSESTVSRIRTEHFPLTLESARPSHTSQYLCARGGPGQGASPLHFGNGTRLTVT.

The rearrangement links TRBV6-2 or TRBV6-3 to TRBJ1-5; D might be TRBD1 (6 bases). V lost 0 bases, J lost 7 bases, and 13 bases lay in between. The V gene's germline CDR1 is MNHEY and CDR2 SVGEGT. This CDR3 contains 15 residues. CDR3 amino acids: CASSYSRGARQPQHF. The CDR3 region has the DNA TGTGCCAGCAGTTACTCCCGGGGGGCTAGACAGCCCCAGCATTTT.